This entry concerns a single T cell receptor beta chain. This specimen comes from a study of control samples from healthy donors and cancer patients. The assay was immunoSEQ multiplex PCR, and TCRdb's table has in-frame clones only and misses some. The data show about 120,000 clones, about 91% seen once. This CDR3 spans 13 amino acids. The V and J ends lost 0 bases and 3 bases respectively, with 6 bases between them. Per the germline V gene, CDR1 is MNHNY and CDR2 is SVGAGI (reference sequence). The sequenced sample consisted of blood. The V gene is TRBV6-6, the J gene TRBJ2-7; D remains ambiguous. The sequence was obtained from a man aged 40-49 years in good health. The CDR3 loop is CASSYSTDYEQYF. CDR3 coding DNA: TGTGCCAGCAGTTACTCTACAGACTACGAGCAGTACTTC.